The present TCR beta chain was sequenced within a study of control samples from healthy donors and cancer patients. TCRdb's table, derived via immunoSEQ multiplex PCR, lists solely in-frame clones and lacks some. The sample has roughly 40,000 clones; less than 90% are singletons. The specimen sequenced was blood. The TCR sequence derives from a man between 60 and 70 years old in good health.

CDR3 amino acids: CASSSLETSGGKETQYF. CDR3 nucleotides: TGCGCCAGCAGCAGCTTGGAGACAAGCGGGGGGAAAGAGACCCAGTACTTC. The chain uses TRBV5-1 and TRBJ2-5; 9 bases are shared with TRBD2. This CDR3 is 17 amino acids long. CDR1 and CDR2 from the germline V gene are SGHRS and YFSETQ. The trim removed 4 bases at V and 3 bases at J, leaving 13 bases unmatched.